These T cell receptor beta chains were read from a single sample in a study of blood T cell repertoires in COVID-19. This table comes from immunoSEQ multiplex PCR, and its TCRdb copy is limited to in-frame clones, with some not included. The table records hundreds of thousands of clones, 83% of them present only once. Sequenced: peripheral blood. All receptors come from a middle-aged woman with active or convalescent COVID-19. Each CDR3 is given with its conserved first and last residue. Fields, in order: D gene, clone size, J gene, V gene, CDR3 protein, CDR3 DNA. The D gene is left open where the match is weak. Expanded clones are given a class, and other clones once, few, many or no size at all.

D gene: TRBD1
clone size: .
J gene: TRBJ1-5
V gene: TRBV28
CDR3 protein: CASSLTRDRFNQPQHF
CDR3 DNA: TGTGCCAGCAGTTTAACCAGGGACAGATTCAATCAGCCCCAGCATTTT

D gene: TRBD1
clone size: .
J gene: TRBJ1-5
V gene: TRBV28
CDR3 protein: CASSLADRENQPQHF
CDR3 DNA: TGTGCCAGCAGTTTGGCGGACAGGGAAAATCAGCCCCAGCATTTT

D gene: TRBD2
clone size: few
J gene: TRBJ2-1
V gene: TRBV19
CDR3 protein: CASSWPSGPSYNEQFF
CDR3 DNA: TGTGCCAGTAGTTGGCCTAGCGGACCCTCCTACAATGAGCAGTTCTTC

D gene: TRBD1
clone size: .
J gene: TRBJ2-1
V gene: TRBV7-2
CDR3 protein: CASSPRTGSSYNEQFF
CDR3 DNA: TGTGCCAGCAGCCCACGGACAGGGAGCTCCTACAATGAGCAGTTCTTC

D gene: .
clone size: .
J gene: TRBJ2-1
V gene: TRBV11-2
CDR3 protein: CASSPGGLSSYNEQFF
CDR3 DNA: TGTGCCAGCAGCCCCGGGGGTTTGTCCTCCTACAATGAGCAGTTCTTC

D gene: .
clone size: few
J gene: TRBJ2-5
V gene: TRBV5-4
CDR3 protein: CASSPETSKETQYF
CDR3 DNA: TGTGCCAGCAGCCCGGAGACTAGTAAAGAGACCCAGTACTTC

D gene: TRBD1
clone size: .
J gene: TRBJ2-1
V gene: TRBV5-1
CDR3 protein: CASGRDRVGNEQFF
CDR3 DNA: TGCGCCAGCGGCCGGGACAGGGTTGGCAATGAGCAGTTCTTC

D gene: .
clone size: .
J gene: TRBJ1-5
V gene: TRBV11-2
CDR3 protein: CASSLGLPQHF
CDR3 DNA: TGTGCCAGCAGCTTAGGGCTGCCCCAGCATTTT

D gene: TRBD1
clone size: .
J gene: TRBJ1-2
V gene: TRBV24-1
CDR3 protein: CATSVGQDYGYTF
CDR3 DNA: TGTGCCACCAGTGTTGGACAGGACTATGGCTACACCTTC

D gene: .
clone size: .
J gene: TRBJ2-5
V gene: TRBV5-6
CDR3 protein: CASSSFGGAETQYF
CDR3 DNA: TGTGCCAGCAGCTCCTTTGGGGGGGCGGAGACCCAGTACTTC

D gene: .
clone size: .
J gene: TRBJ1-3
V gene: TRBV3-1/TRBV3-2
CDR3 protein: CASSQSGLGNTIYF
CDR3 DNA: TGTGCCAGCAGCCAGTCAGGGTTGGGAAACACCATATATTTT

D gene: .
clone size: .
J gene: TRBJ1-5
V gene: TRBV7-9
CDR3 protein: CASSFDTRPQHF
CDR3 DNA: TGTGCCAGCAGCTTTGACACCCGGCCCCAGCATTTT

D gene: TRBD2
clone size: .
J gene: TRBJ2-1
V gene: TRBV9
CDR3 protein: CASSPRASGRDGGEQFF
CDR3 DNA: TGTGCCAGCAGCCCTCGGGCTAGCGGGAGGGACGGTGGTGAGCAGTTCTTC

D gene: TRBD1
clone size: .
J gene: TRBJ2-7
V gene: TRBV28
CDR3 protein: CASSEPQGISYEQYF
CDR3 DNA: TGTGCCAGCAGTGAACCACAGGGGATCTCCTACGAGCAGTACTTC

D gene: TRBD1
clone size: .
J gene: TRBJ1-2
V gene: TRBV2
CDR3 protein: CASSPDRVDYGYTF
CDR3 DNA: TGTGCCAGCAGTCCGGACAGGGTTGACTATGGCTACACCTTC

D gene: .
clone size: .
J gene: TRBJ1-3
V gene: TRBV7-8
CDR3 protein: CATGGRTSGNTIYF
CDR3 DNA: TGTGCCACCGGAGGGCGGACCTCTGGAAACACCATATATTTT

D gene: .
clone size: .
J gene: TRBJ2-7
V gene: TRBV5-6
CDR3 protein: CASSLGGEVYEQYF
CDR3 DNA: TGTGCCAGCAGCTTGGGTGGGGAGGTCTACGAGCAGTACTTC